A selection of T cell receptor beta chains follows, all from one sample in a study of shared clonotypes between healthy human individuals. Measured with immunoSEQ multiplex PCR; TCRdb has only the in-frame clones, and not every one. The table lists some 2,500,000 clones, about 90% of them singletons. Sequenced material: naive CD4+ T cells from PBMCs. The origin of the receptors is a man aged 18 to 30 in good health. Some clones in this sample may be carry-over from other donors' samples. Both conserved end residues are part of each CDR3. A D gene is named only where the DNA matches it firmly. Expanded clones are given a class, and other clones once, few, many or no size at all.

TRBV6-1	.	.	TRBJ2-5	CASSPKIRGAETQYF	TGTGCCAGCAGCCCTAAAATCAGGGGGGCGGAGACCCAGTACTTC
TRBV6-1	.	.	TRBJ1-1	CASSPQGGLNTEAFF	TGTGCCAGCAGCCCTCAAGGGGGACTGAACACTGAAGCTTTCTTT
TRBV28	.	.	TRBJ2-7	CASSLNLWTYEQYF	TGTGCCAGCAGTTTAAATTTGTGGACTTACGAGCAGTACTTC
TRBV28	.	.	TRBJ2-5	CASTRASVGETQYF	TGTGCCAGCACCCGTGCGAGTGTTGGAGAGACCCAGTACTTC
TRBV5-1	.	.	TRBJ1-4	CASSLTLATNEKLFF	TGCGCCAGCAGTTTGACACTTGCAACTAATGAAAAACTGTTTTTT
TRBV19	.	.	TRBJ2-1	CASRPETTDEQFF	TGTGCCAGTAGGCCCGAGACTACGGATGAGCAGTTCTTC
TRBV28	.	.	TRBJ2-7	CASSTGPAYEQYF	TGTGCCAGCAGTACGGGACCGGCCTACGAGCAGTACTTC
TRBV4-1	TRBD1	.	TRBJ2-2	CAAGKGALGIGELFF	TGCGCAGCAGGGAAGGGGGCCCTTGGTATCGGGGAGCTGTTTTTT
TRBV10-1	TRBD2	.	TRBJ2-3	CASSNSGSTDTQYF	TGCGCCAGCAGTAATAGCGGGAGCACAGATACGCAGTATTTT
TRBV18	.	.	TRBJ1-1	CASSPLTNTEAFF	TGTGCCAGCTCACCATTGACTAACACTGAAGCTTTCTTT
TRBV10-3	TRBD2	.	TRBJ2-3	CAISNSGRGGTDTQYF	TGTGCCATCAGTAATAGCGGGAGAGGGGGCACAGATACGCAGTATTTT
TRBV18	.	.	TRBJ1-1	CASSTAAAFGTLNTEAFF	TGTGCCAGCTCAACTGCCGCTGCGTTCGGGACACTGAACACTGAAGCTTTCTTT
TRBV6-5	TRBD1	.	TRBJ2-7	CATSGGRYEQYF	TGTGCCACCTCAGGGGGCCGATACGAGCAGTACTTC
TRBV5-1	.	.	TRBJ2-7	CASSPGLTVAYF	TGCGCCAGCAGCCCTGGACTAACCGTAGCGTACTTC
TRBV9	TRBD1	once	TRBJ1-5	CASSPGDRDQPQHF	TGTGCCAGCAGCCCCGGGGACAGGGACCAGCCCCAGCATTTT
TRBV10-2	.	.	TRBJ2-5	CASTRGPGETQYF	TGCGCCAGCACCCGGGGTCCGGGAGAGACCCAGTACTTC
TRBV7-2	.	.	TRBJ2-5	CASSLRWLGGRETQYF	TGTGCCAGCAGCTTACGTTGGTTAGGTGGTCGGGAGACCCAGTACTTC
TRBV5-4	.	.	TRBJ2-3	CASSPGMGTDTQYF	TGTGCCAGCAGTCCGGGGATGGGCACAGATACGCAGTATTTT
TRBV6-6	TRBD1	.	TRBJ1-5	CASSKTGPNQPQHF	TGTGCCAGCAGTAAGACAGGGCCCAATCAGCCCCAGCATTTT
TRBV30	.	.	TRBJ2-1	CAWSVQSYNEQFF	TGTGCCTGGAGTGTACAATCCTACAATGAGCAGTTCTTC
TRBV6-1	.	once	TRBJ1-1	CASSDIWVLGGLTEAFF	TGTGCCAGCAGTGATATCTGGGTCTTGGGGGGCCTTACTGAAGCTTTCTTT
TRBV7-7	.	.	TRBJ2-3	CASSKGFVGAGDTQYF	TGTGCCAGCAGCAAGGGGTTTGTAGGGGCTGGGGATACGCAGTATTTT
TRBV7-2	.	.	TRBJ2-1	CASSLAGLVRDDEQFF	TGTGCCAGCAGCTTAGCGGGACTCGTGAGAGACGATGAGCAGTTCTTC
TRBV15	.	.	TRBJ1-4	CATSNREGDNEKLFF	TGTGCCACCAGCAATAGAGAGGGCGATAATGAAAAACTGTTTTTT
TRBV2	.	.	TRBJ1-3	CASAHSNGNTIYF	TGTGCCAGCGCACACAGTAACGGAAACACCATATATTTT
TRBV6-1	TRBD1	.	TRBJ1-1	CASSERTGPSNTEAFF	TGTGCCAGCAGTGAGCGGACAGGGCCGTCGAACACTGAAGCTTTCTTT
TRBV21-1	.	.	TRBJ2-7	CATWTSGSPYEQYF	TGTGCCACCTGGACTAGCGGGAGCCCCTACGAGCAGTACTTC
TRBV27	.	.	TRBJ1-1	CASSLLFWGGKTEAFF	TGTGCCAGCAGTTTATTGTTCTGGGGAGGGAAGACTGAAGCTTTCTTT
TRBV5-4	.	.	TRBJ2-1	CASSREGGPGSRSSDEQFF	TGTGCCAGCTCACGCGAAGGCGGCCCGGGGTCGAGGAGTAGCGATGAGCAGTTCTTC
TRBV18	.	.	TRBJ2-3	CASSPLAQSTDTQYF	TGTGCCAGCTCACCTTTAGCCCAGAGCACAGATACGCAGTATTTT
TRBV27	TRBD1	.	TRBJ2-7	CASGANRGNEQYF	TGTGCCAGCGGAGCGAACAGGGGTAACGAGCAGTACTTC
TRBV10-3	TRBD1	.	TRBJ2-2	CAISRDRNTGELFF	TGTGCCATCAGTAGGGACAGGAACACCGGGGAGCTGTTTTTT
TRBV5-1	.	.	TRBJ2-7	CASSLEAGPYYEQYF	TGCGCCAGCAGCTTGGAGGCGGGGCCGTACTACGAGCAGTACTTC
TRBV15	.	.	TRBJ1-4	CATSNFLEQPEKLFF	TGTGCCACCAGCAACTTCCTGGAACAGCCTGAAAAACTGTTTTTT
TRBV2	TRBD1	.	TRBJ2-5	CASSTTGAGVETQYF	TGTGCCAGCAGTACCACAGGGGCTGGGGTCGAGACCCAGTACTTC
TRBV28	TRBD2	.	TRBJ2-7	CANRAGGTYEQYF	TGTGCCAACCGAGCGGGGGGAACCTACGAGCAGTACTTC
TRBV5-1	.	.	TRBJ1-3	CASSPLEFGNTIYF	TGCGCCAGCAGTCCCCTAGAGTTTGGAAACACCATATATTTT